This is a list of T cell receptor beta chains from one sample in a study of cytomegalovirus exposure and HLA in healthy donors. Data came from immunoSEQ multiplex PCR; TCRdb stores just in-frame clones and leaves some out. The listing contains approximately 130,000 clones. The sample was PBMCs. The receptor set was obtained from a woman aged 55-69 years in good health and CMV-seronegative. CDR3s include the opening cysteine and the closing phenylalanine or tryptophan. A D gene is named only where the DNA matches it firmly.

J: TRBJ2-1; D: TRBD2; V: TRBV18; CDR3: CASSPSGKVGGNEQFF; DNA: TGTGCCAGCTCACCTAGCGGGAAGGTGGGTGGAAATGAGCAGTTCTTC
J: TRBJ1-1; D: TRBD1; V: TRBV6-6; CDR3: CASSTPGQGTEAFF; DNA: TGTGCCAGCAGTACACCGGGACAGGGGACTGAAGCTTTCTTT
J: TRBJ1-2; D: NA; V: TRBV5-1; CDR3: CASSLDGGSDYGYTF; DNA: TGCGCCAGCAGCTTGGATGGGGGCTCTGACTATGGCTACACCTTC
J: TRBJ2-5; D: TRBD2; V: TRBV28; CDR3: CASTLGGNQETQYF; DNA: TGTGCCAGCACCCTGGGGGGGAACCAAGAGACCCAGTACTTC
J: TRBJ2-1; D: TRBD2; V: TRBV5-1; CDR3: CASSSTSGSKSYNEQFF; DNA: TGCGCCAGCAGCTCCACTAGCGGGAGTAAATCCTACAATGAGCAGTTCTTC
J: TRBJ1-5; D: NA; V: TRBV21-1; CDR3: CASSKPRGGIQPQHF; DNA: TGTGCCAGCAGCAAACCCCGGGGTGGTATTCAGCCCCAGCATTTT
J: TRBJ1-5; D: TRBD1; V: TRBV6-5; CDR3: CASSRQGWNQPQHF; DNA: TGTGCCAGCAGCCGACAGGGTTGGAATCAGCCCCAGCATTTT
J: TRBJ2-1; D: NA; V: TRBV27; CDR3: CASSLYNEQFF; DNA: TGTGCCAGCAGCCTATACAATGAGCAGTTCTTC
J: TRBJ2-1; D: TRBD2; V: TRBV27; CDR3: CASSWTSGGPYNEQFF; DNA: TGTGCCAGCAGTTGGACTAGCGGGGGGCCCTACAATGAGCAGTTCTTC
J: TRBJ1-3; D: NA; V: TRBV21-1; CDR3: CASSKNRQFSGNTIYF; DNA: TGTGCCAGCAGCAAAAATCGACAGTTCTCTGGAAACACCATATATTTT
J: TRBJ2-1; D: NA; V: TRBV6-4; CDR3: CASSDGQELSEQFF; DNA: TGTGCCAGCAGTGACGGGCAGGAATTAAGTGAGCAGTTCTTC
J: TRBJ2-2; D: TRBD1; V: TRBV7-3; CDR3: CASSTQGTGELFF; DNA: TGTGCCAGCAGCACACAGGGGACCGGGGAGCTGTTTTTT
J: TRBJ2-7; D: NA; V: TRBV28; CDR3: CASSFGRGYHEQYF; DNA: TGTGCCAGCAGCTTTGGACGGGGGTATCACGAGCAGTACTTC
J: TRBJ2-5; D: NA; V: TRBV7-9; CDR3: CASSPSKTGWGYF; DNA: TGTGCCAGCAGCCCAAGCAAGACAGGTTGGGGGTACTTC
J: TRBJ2-7; D: TRBD2; V: TRBV2; CDR3: CASSPGLAGLNYEQYF; DNA: TGTGCCAGCAGTCCGGGACTAGCGGGTCTCAACTACGAGCAGTACTTC
J: TRBJ2-1; D: TRBD1; V: TRBV6-1; CDR3: CASSERDRGYNEQFF; DNA: TGTGCCAGCAGTGAAAGGGACAGGGGATACAATGAGCAGTTCTTC